This TCR beta chain appears in the sequencing data of a study of blood T cells in healthy people across ages. Trimming shortened V by 4 bases and J by 3 bases, and 16 bases separated the two germline ends. CDR1 is SGHRS, CDR2 YFSETQ, per germline. The CDR3 totals 15 residues. Using a J-beta primer mix together with a sample-barcoded 5' primer, a second PCR was run for about 6 to 12 cycles. TCRdb itself ran the 5' RACE reads through MiXCR, one entry per CDR3 protein. The sample carries approximately 1,100,000 distinct CDR3 sequences, around 45% recorded once. Sequencing was done on a sample of blood. The source of this sequence is a woman between 55 and 75 years old in good health. This chain links TRBV5-1 with TRBJ1-1, with no clear D. The CDR3 reads CASSSGEMRDTEAFF. The CDR3 DNA sequence: TGCGCCAGCAGCAGCGGGGAGATGCGGGACACTGAAGCTTTCTTT.